The rows below give T cell receptor beta chains drawn from one sample of a study of blood T cell repertoires in COVID-19. Sequencing was performed with immunoSEQ multiplex PCR; in TCRdb, only in-frame clones are kept and a portion is missing. The repertoire holds 40,000 to 50,000 clones, with approximately 90% as singletons. The material sequenced was peripheral blood. The source is a man over 45 with active COVID-19. Each CDR3 is given with its conserved first and last residue. A D gene is named only where the DNA matches it firmly. Clone size is stated in some rows and not others, as once, few, many or a class when expanded.

cdr3_nt: TGTGCCAGCATCGACAGGTGGGACACTGAAGCTTTCTTT; cdr3_aa: CASIDRWDTEAFF; d_call: -; clone_size: -; j_call: TRBJ1-1; v_call: TRBV6-6
cdr3_nt: TGTGCCAGCAGCGTGGGCAGGGATAAGTTAGCCAAAAACATTCAGTACTTC; cdr3_aa: CASSVGRDKLAKNIQYF; d_call: -; clone_size: -; j_call: TRBJ2-4; v_call: TRBV9
cdr3_nt: TGTGCCAGCAGCCAAGATCGGGGGGTCTATGGCTACACCTTC; cdr3_aa: CASSQDRGVYGYTF; d_call: -; clone_size: -; j_call: TRBJ1-2; v_call: TRBV3-1/TRBV3-2
cdr3_nt: TGTGCCAGCAGTGAAGCCCTCCGGGACACCTACCAAGAGACCCAGTACTTC; cdr3_aa: CASSEALRDTYQETQYF; d_call: -; clone_size: -; j_call: TRBJ2-5; v_call: TRBV6-1
cdr3_nt: TGCGCCAGCAGCCAAGTAGCCGATCTCTCCTACGAGCAGTACTTC; cdr3_aa: CASSQVADLSYEQYF; d_call: -; clone_size: medium-sized; j_call: TRBJ2-7; v_call: TRBV4-3
cdr3_nt: TGTGCCAGCCGCAGGGGGGAGACAGATACGCAGTATTTT; cdr3_aa: CASRRGETDTQYF; d_call: -; clone_size: -; j_call: TRBJ2-3; v_call: TRBV9
cdr3_nt: TGTGCCAGCAGCTACATTGGTCCCAGGGCTAACAAAATGAACACTGAAGCTTTCTTT; cdr3_aa: CASSYIGPRANKMNTEAFF; d_call: -; clone_size: -; j_call: TRBJ1-1; v_call: TRBV7-3
cdr3_nt: TGTGCCACCAGTGATCCAGCGGGAGCTGTAACCGGGGAGCTGTTTTTT; cdr3_aa: CATSDPAGAVTGELFF; d_call: TRBD2; clone_size: -; j_call: TRBJ2-2; v_call: TRBV24-1
cdr3_nt: TGTGCCAGCAGTTCCTCGTCCGCGAACACCGGGGAGCTGTTTTTT; cdr3_aa: CASSSSSANTGELFF; d_call: -; clone_size: -; j_call: TRBJ2-2; v_call: TRBV28
cdr3_nt: TGTGCCAGCCCCATTTCAGGGGGCCCCTACGAGCAGTACTTC; cdr3_aa: CASPISGGPYEQYF; d_call: TRBD1; clone_size: -; j_call: TRBJ2-7; v_call: TRBV27
cdr3_nt: TGTGCCAGCAGCGGGACACCATCTGGAAACACCATATATTTT; cdr3_aa: CASSGTPSGNTIYF; d_call: -; clone_size: -; j_call: TRBJ1-3; v_call: TRBV9
cdr3_nt: TGTGCCACCAGCAGCCGCCCGGGGGGGGCGAATGGCTACACCTTC; cdr3_aa: CATSSRPGGANGYTF; d_call: -; clone_size: -; j_call: TRBJ1-2; v_call: TRBV15
cdr3_nt: TGTGCCAGCAGTTGGAGCGGGAGGAGGAATGAGCAGTTCTTC; cdr3_aa: CASSWSGRRNEQFF; d_call: TRBD2; clone_size: -; j_call: TRBJ2-1; v_call: TRBV27
cdr3_nt: TGTGCCAGCTCACCACCTCAGGGGCGCTACGAGCAGTACTTC; cdr3_aa: CASSPPQGRYEQYF; d_call: -; clone_size: -; j_call: TRBJ2-7; v_call: TRBV18
cdr3_nt: TGCGCCAGCTTCCGGGACACTAGCACAGATACGCAGTATTTT; cdr3_aa: CASFRDTSTDTQYF; d_call: -; clone_size: -; j_call: TRBJ2-3; v_call: TRBV5-1
cdr3_nt: TGTGCCAGCAGCCGCGACACAGGGACCACGCAGTATTTT; cdr3_aa: CASSRDTGTTQYF; d_call: -; clone_size: -; j_call: TRBJ2-3; v_call: TRBV12-3/TRBV12-4
cdr3_nt: TGTGCCACCAGTGATGGGGACAGGGGTAAGCCCCAGCATTTT; cdr3_aa: CATSDGDRGKPQHF; d_call: TRBD1; clone_size: -; j_call: TRBJ1-5; v_call: TRBV24-1
cdr3_nt: TGTGCCAGCAGTCCCGACAGGCAAGAGACCCAGTACTTC; cdr3_aa: CASSPDRQETQYF; d_call: -; clone_size: -; j_call: TRBJ2-5; v_call: TRBV6-6
cdr3_nt: TGTGCCAGCAGCCAAGTGAGGTTGGCTAGTTCCTACGAGCAGTACTTC; cdr3_aa: CASSQVRLASSYEQYF; d_call: -; clone_size: -; j_call: TRBJ2-7; v_call: TRBV4-2
cdr3_nt: TGTGCCAGCAGCTTATCCGGGAACACTGAAGCTTTCTTT; cdr3_aa: CASSLSGNTEAFF; d_call: -; clone_size: -; j_call: TRBJ1-1; v_call: TRBV11-2
cdr3_nt: TGTGCCAGCAGTTTCACTGACGGGTACGAGCAGTACTTC; cdr3_aa: CASSFTDGYEQYF; d_call: -; clone_size: -; j_call: TRBJ2-7; v_call: TRBV28
cdr3_nt: TGTGCCAGTATTCCGGGCGGGGACCTCAATCAGCCCCAGCATTTT; cdr3_aa: CASIPGGDLNQPQHF; d_call: -; clone_size: once; j_call: TRBJ1-5; v_call: TRBV19
cdr3_nt: TGTGCCAGCTCACTATCCCCGCCGGGACTAGCGGGAGAGCAGTACTTC; cdr3_aa: CASSLSPPGLAGEQYF; d_call: TRBD2; clone_size: -; j_call: TRBJ2-7; v_call: TRBV18
cdr3_nt: TGTGCCACCAGCAGAGACCTAGCGGGGGATGAGACCCAGTACTTC; cdr3_aa: CATSRDLAGDETQYF; d_call: TRBD2; clone_size: -; j_call: TRBJ2-5; v_call: TRBV15
cdr3_nt: TGCGCCAGCAGCGGGGGACAGCCCACCGGGGAGCTGTTTTTT; cdr3_aa: CASSGGQPTGELFF; d_call: TRBD1; clone_size: -; j_call: TRBJ2-2; v_call: TRBV5-1
cdr3_nt: TGTGCCAGCGGTAGAGGGAGGAACGCAGGCTACACCTTC; cdr3_aa: CASGRGRNAGYTF; d_call: -; clone_size: -; j_call: TRBJ1-2; v_call: TRBV2
cdr3_nt: TGTGCCAGCAGTTTATTGGCCAGGGCGAGGGAGCAGTACTTC; cdr3_aa: CASSLLARAREQYF; d_call: -; clone_size: -; j_call: TRBJ2-7; v_call: TRBV27
cdr3_nt: TGTGCCAGCAGCCAAGCAACTAGCGGGAGATGCGAGCAGTACTTC; cdr3_aa: CASSQATSGRCEQYF; d_call: TRBD2; clone_size: -; j_call: TRBJ2-7; v_call: TRBV3-1/TRBV3-2
cdr3_nt: TGCGCCAGCAGCCATGGACTAGCGGGAGACGATCCCGGGGAGCTGTTTTTT; cdr3_aa: CASSHGLAGDDPGELFF; d_call: TRBD2; clone_size: -; j_call: TRBJ2-2; v_call: TRBV4-3
cdr3_nt: TGTGCCAGCTCACCTGCCCACAGGGCCAACAATGAGCAGTTCTTC; cdr3_aa: CASSPAHRANNEQFF; d_call: -; clone_size: -; j_call: TRBJ2-1; v_call: TRBV18
cdr3_nt: TGCGCCAGCAGCCAAGTTTGGTCTAGAGAGACCCAGTACTTC; cdr3_aa: CASSQVWSRETQYF; d_call: -; clone_size: -; j_call: TRBJ2-5; v_call: TRBV4-3